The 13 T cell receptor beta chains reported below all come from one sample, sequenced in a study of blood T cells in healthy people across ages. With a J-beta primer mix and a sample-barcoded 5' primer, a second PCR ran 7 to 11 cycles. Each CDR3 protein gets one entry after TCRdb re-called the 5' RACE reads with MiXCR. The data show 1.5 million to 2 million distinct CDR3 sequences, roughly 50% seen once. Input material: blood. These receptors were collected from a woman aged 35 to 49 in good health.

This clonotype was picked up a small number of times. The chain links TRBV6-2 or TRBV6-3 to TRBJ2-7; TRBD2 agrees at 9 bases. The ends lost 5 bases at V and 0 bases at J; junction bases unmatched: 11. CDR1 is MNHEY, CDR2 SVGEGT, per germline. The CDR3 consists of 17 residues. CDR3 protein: CASSRQSRTSASYEQYF. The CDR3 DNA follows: TGTGCCAGCAGTCGCCAGTCCAGGACTAGCGCCTCCTACGAGCAGTACTTC.

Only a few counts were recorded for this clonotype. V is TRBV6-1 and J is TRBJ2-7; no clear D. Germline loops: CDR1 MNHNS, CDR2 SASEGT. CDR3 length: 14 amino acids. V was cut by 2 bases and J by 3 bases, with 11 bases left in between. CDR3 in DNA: TGTGCCAGCAGTGAAAATGACCCTCACTACGAGCAGTACTTC. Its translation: CASSENDPHYEQYF.

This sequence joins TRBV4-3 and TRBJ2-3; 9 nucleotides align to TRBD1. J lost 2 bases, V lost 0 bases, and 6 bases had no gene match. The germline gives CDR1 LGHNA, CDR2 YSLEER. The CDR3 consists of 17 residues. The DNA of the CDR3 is TGCGCCAGCAGCCAAGATTTCGGGACAGGGTTCACAGATACGCAGTATTTT. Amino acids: CASSQDFGTGFTDTQYF.

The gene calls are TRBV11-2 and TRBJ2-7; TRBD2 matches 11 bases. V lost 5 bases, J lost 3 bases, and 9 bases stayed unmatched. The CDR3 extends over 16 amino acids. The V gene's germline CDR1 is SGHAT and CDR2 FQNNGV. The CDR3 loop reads CASSKGPSGGFYEQYF. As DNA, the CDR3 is TGTGCCAGCAGCAAAGGCCCTAGCGGGGGGTTCTACGAGCAGTACTTC. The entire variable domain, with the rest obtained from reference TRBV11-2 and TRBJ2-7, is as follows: EAGVAQSPRYKIIEKRQSVAFWCNPISGHATLYWYQQILGQGPKLLIQFQNNGVVDDSQLPKDRFSAERLKGVDSTLKIQPAKLEDSAVYLCASSKGPSGGFYEQYFGPGTRLTVT.

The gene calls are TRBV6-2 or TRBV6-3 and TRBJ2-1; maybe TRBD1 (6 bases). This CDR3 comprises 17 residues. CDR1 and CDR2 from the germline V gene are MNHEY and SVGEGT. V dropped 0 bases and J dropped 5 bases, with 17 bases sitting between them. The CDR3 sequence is CASSYSRSPRGHNEQFF. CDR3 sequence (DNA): TGTGCCAGCAGTTACTCGAGGTCCCCCAGGGGCCACAATGAGCAGTTCTTC.

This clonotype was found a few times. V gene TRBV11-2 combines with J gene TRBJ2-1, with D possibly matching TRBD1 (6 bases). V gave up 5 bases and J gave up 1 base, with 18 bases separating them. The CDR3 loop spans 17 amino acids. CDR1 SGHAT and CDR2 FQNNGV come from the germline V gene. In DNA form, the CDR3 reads TGTGCCAGCAGCCCCCAACAGGGTTTGATTTCCTACAATGAGCAGTTCTTC. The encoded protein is CASSPQQGLISYNEQFF. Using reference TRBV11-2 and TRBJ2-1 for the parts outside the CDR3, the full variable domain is EAGVAQSPRYKIIEKRQSVAFWCNPISGHATLYWYQQILGQGPKLLIQFQNNGVVDDSQLPKDRFSAERLKGVDSTLKIQPAKLEDSAVYLCASSPQQGLISYNEQFFGPGTRLTVL.

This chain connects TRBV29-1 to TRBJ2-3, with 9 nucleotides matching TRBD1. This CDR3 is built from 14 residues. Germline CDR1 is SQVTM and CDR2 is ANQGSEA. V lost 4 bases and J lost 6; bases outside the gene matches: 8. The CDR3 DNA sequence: TGCAGCGTTGGGACGGACAGGGGTCAGGATACGCAGTATTTT. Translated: CSVGTDRGQDTQYF.

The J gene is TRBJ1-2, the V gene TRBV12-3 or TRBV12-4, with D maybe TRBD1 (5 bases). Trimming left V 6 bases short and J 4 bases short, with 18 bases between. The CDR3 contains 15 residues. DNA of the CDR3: TGTGCCAGCAGCCCTATGGGCAGGGAAACCTATGGCTACACCTTC. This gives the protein CASSPMGRETYGYTF.

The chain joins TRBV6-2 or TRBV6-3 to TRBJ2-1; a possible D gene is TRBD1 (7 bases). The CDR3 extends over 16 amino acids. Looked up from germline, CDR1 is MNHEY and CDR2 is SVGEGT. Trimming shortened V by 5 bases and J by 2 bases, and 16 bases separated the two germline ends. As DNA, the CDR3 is TGTGCCAGCAGTACTTGGCAGGGGGGCCCCTACAATGAGCAGTTCTTC. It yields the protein CASSTWQGGPYNEQFF.

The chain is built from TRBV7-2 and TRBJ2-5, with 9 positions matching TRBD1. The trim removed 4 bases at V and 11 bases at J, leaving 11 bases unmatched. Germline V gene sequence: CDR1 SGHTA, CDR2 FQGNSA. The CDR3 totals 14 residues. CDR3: CASSWGTGINEQYF. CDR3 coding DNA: TGTGCCAGCAGCTGGGGGACAGGGATCAATGAGCAGTACTTC.

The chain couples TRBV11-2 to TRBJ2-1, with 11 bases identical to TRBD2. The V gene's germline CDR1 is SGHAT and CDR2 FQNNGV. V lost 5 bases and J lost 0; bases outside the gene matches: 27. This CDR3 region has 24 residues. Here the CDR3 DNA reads TGTGCCAGCAGCACCCCGAGATCCGTACTAGCGGGGGATCGTCGACAAAGCTCCTACAATGAGCAGTTCTTC. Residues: CASSTPRSVLAGDRRQSSYNEQFF.

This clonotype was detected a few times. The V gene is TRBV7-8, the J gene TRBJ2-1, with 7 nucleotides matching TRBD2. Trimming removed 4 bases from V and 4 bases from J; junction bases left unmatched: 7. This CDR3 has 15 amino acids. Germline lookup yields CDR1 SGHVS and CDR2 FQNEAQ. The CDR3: CASSSSGTHYNEQFF. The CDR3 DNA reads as TGTGCCAGCAGCTCTAGCGGAACGCATTACAATGAGCAGTTCTTC.

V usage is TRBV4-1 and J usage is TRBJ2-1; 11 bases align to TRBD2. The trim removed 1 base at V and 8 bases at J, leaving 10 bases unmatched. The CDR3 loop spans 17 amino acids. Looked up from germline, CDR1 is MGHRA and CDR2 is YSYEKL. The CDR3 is CASSQGTLAGGWDEQFF. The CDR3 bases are TGCGCCAGCAGCCAAGGGACCCTAGCGGGGGGCTGGGATGAGCAGTTCTTC.